This T cell receptor (beta chain) was recorded in a study of blood T cell repertoires in COVID-19. Study-wide background: Spain, Italy and the United States supplied samples that represented acute and convalescent COVID-19. T cells, B-cell-depleted T cells, or PBMCs provided the cDNA or gDNA that served as material.

Germline CDR1 reads SQVTM; CDR2 reads ANQGSEA. The CDR3 extends over 14 amino acids. Trimming took 4 bases from V and 0 from J, leaving 13 bases between them. In the study's own analysis: Reference gene primer amplification gave nucleated cell count estimates. The protocol was immunoSEQ multiplex PCR, while the TCRdb copy is restricted to in-frame clones and leaves out a portion. V, J and clone size were drawn from that table, and D and trimming were deduced from the DNA. The sample contains nearly 300,000 clones, 84% of which appear only once. In Seattle, patients joined the study during active infection and were tracked longitudinally.

This chain joins TRBV29-1 and TRBJ2-7; D perhaps matches TRBD2 (6 bases). Sequencing was performed on peripheral blood. The receptor was derived from a human donor with COVID-19, enrolled during active disease. The donor label of this sample is uncertain. The CDR3 DNA reads TGCAGCGTTGCGCCGGGGGACGTCTCCTACGAGCAGTACTTC. It is translated as CSVAPGDVSYEQYF.